This TCR beta chain derives from a study of T cell repertoires in cytomegalovirus infection. Background on the study: CMV infection plus the matching HLA type was flagged by public TCR beta signatures.

One entry per CDR3 protein results from TCRdb running MiXCR on the reads. Among about 220,000 distinct CDR3 sequences listed, about 38% were seen once. As to this clonotype: Its antigen is unidentified.

V lost 1 base to trimming and J lost 0 bases, with 21 bases between them. This CDR3 has 19 residues. The germline gives CDR1 SGHVS, CDR2 FNYEAQ. The source was CD8+ T cells from cultured PBMCs, collected from culture after CMV antigen stimulation. V is TRBV7-6 and J is TRBJ1-2; D perhaps matches TRBD1 (5 bases). The source of this sequence is a human donor in good health (CMV status not recorded). Some clones in this sample may be carry-over from other donors' samples. CDR3 sequence: CASSLELKSGQPANYGYTF. Here the CDR3 DNA reads TGTGCCAGCAGCTTAGAATTGAAGTCGGGGCAGCCTGCTAACTATGGCTACACCTTC. The variable domain in full, with the rest retrieved from reference TRBV7-6 and TRBJ1-2, is GAGVSQSPRYKVTKRGQDVALRCDPISGHVSLYWYRQALGQGPEFLTYFNYEAQQDKSGLPNDRFSAERPEGSISTLTIQRTEQRDSAMYRCASSLELKSGQPANYGYTFGSGTRLTVV.